The present T cell receptor (beta chain) was sequenced within a study of T cell responses to AZD1222 COVID-19 vaccine. Produced via immunoSEQ multiplex PCR; TCRdb's table is partial and in-frame only. The repertoire holds about 160,000 clones, with just over 90% as singletons. This CDR3 contains 16 residues. About this clone: As yet, its antigen is unknown.

Study-wide results and limits: Repertoires were obtained solely post-peak T cell response. Of spike-specific TCRs, nearly half reportedly target regions left unmutated in variants. Just a handful of AZD1222 recipients were seropositive at baseline.

The sequence derives from an adult in good health. Sample: peripheral blood, taken on day 0 of MenACWY control vaccination. The V call is TRBV21-1, the J call TRBJ1-4; no check of the table's D call, TRBD1, against the DNA was made. TRBV21-1 is described as a pseudogene. The CDR3 nucleotides read TGTGCCAGCAGCAGGACAGGGCCCTTGGGGCATGAAAAACTGTTTTTT. This gives the protein CASSRTGPLGHEKLFF.